The table lists the clone carrying this T cell receptor (beta chain) with a few counts. TCRdb's copy holds only in-frame clones and misses some; the assay was immunoSEQ multiplex PCR. The sample shows 40,000 to 55,000 clones, around four fifths of them seen only once. This specimen belongs to a study of blood T cell repertoires in COVID-19. Study-level background: PBMCs, B-cell-depleted T cells, or T cells provided the cDNA or gDNA that made up the material.

Germline assignment: CDR1 MGHRA and CDR2 YSYEKL. Trimming left V 0 bases short and J 2 bases short, with 11 bases between. The CDR3 length is 16 residues. The chain couples TRBV4-1 to TRBJ1-5; D remains unclear. The receptor was derived from a human donor in a cohort sampled during active COVID-19. Sequences were obtained from peripheral blood. This chain's CDR3 is CASSQEIGKGNQPQHF. The CDR3 DNA sequence: TGCGCCAGCAGCCAAGAAATCGGGAAGGGCAATCAGCCCCAGCATTTT.